The TCR beta chain described here comes from a study of memory CD4+ T cells and cytomegalovirus serostatus. This clone occurred a few times. Using immunoSEQ multiplex PCR, the repertoire was profiled, and TCRdb retains in-frame clones only, with some absent. The data contain 45,000 to 55,000 clones, about 78% of them singletons. J gave up 3 bases and V 1 base, and 10 bases lay outside the gene matches. CDR1 MNHNS and CDR2 SASEGT come from the germline V gene. The CDR3 runs to 20 residues. Single viable CD3+CD4+CD8-CD45RO+ cells were sorted as the memory CD4+ T cells. The source material was memory CD4+ T cells from blood. The receptor comes from an adult in good health and CMV-seronegative. The chain is built from TRBV6-1 and TRBJ2-2; the match to TRBD2 covers 14 bases. In DNA, the CDR3 is TGTGCCAGCAGTGAAGTGAAGGGACTAGCGGGAGCCCGTTACACCGGGGAGCTGTTTTTT. Residues: CASSEVKGLAGARYTGELFF.